These 5 T cell receptor beta chains were sequenced from one sample in a study of blood T cell repertoires in COVID-19. Repertoires were generated with immunoSEQ multiplex PCR, while TCRdb's copy carries only in-frame clones and drops some. The sample holds some 180,000 clones, around 80% seen once. Sequencing was carried out using peripheral blood. These receptor sequences come from a woman between 55 and 75 years old with COVID-19, enrolled during active disease.

The chain uses TRBV14 and TRBJ2-7; D gene ambiguous. V was trimmed by 1 base and J by 3 bases, leaving 4 bases between them. This CDR3 comprises 12 residues. Per germline, CDR1 SGHDN and CDR2 FVKESK. The CDR3 DNA follows: TGTGCCAGCAGCCAAGTCGGCTACGAGCAGTACTTC. Translation: CASSQVGYEQYF.

The chain employs TRBV4-1 and TRBJ2-3; TRBD2 matches 9 bases. Unmatched junction bases numbered 7, after V lost 2 bases and J lost 1 base. CDR1 and CDR2 (germline): MGHRA, YSYEKL. The CDR3 length is 17 residues. The CDR3 here is CASSQSAASGGTDTQYF. The DNA for the CDR3 is TGCGCCAGCAGCCAAAGTGCGGCTAGCGGGGGCACAGATACGCAGTATTTT.

The genes are TRBV12-3 or TRBV12-4 and TRBJ1-1, with D possibly matching TRBD1 (5 bases). Trimming shortened V by 2 bases and J by 1 base, and 5 bases separated the two germline ends. This CDR3 has 13 residues. The CDR3 protein is CASSLTGNTEAFF. CDR3 nucleotides: TGTGCCAGCAGTTTAACAGGGAACACTGAAGCTTTCTTT.

V is TRBV5-5 and J is TRBJ2-2, with a weak D call TRBD1 (6 bases). Trimming removed 3 bases from V and 7 bases from J, with 16 bases in between. The CDR3 sequence is 15 residues long. Germline V gives CDR1 SGHKS, CDR2 YYEKEE (reference sequence). CDR3 residues: CASSSVLGAFGELFF. The CDR3 DNA follows: TGTGCCAGCAGCTCGGTGCTGGGGGCTTTCGGGGAGCTGTTTTTT.

The chain couples TRBV6-2 or TRBV6-3 to TRBJ2-4, with D possibly TRBD1 on 5 matching bases. Germline CDR1 MNHEY, CDR2 SVGEGT. V was pared by 5 bases and J by 1 base, with 18 bases between. The CDR3 consists of 17 residues. The CDR3 nucleotides read TGTGCCAGCAGTAAAATTGGGGCCGAAGAGGCCAAAAACATTCAGTACTTC. Its translation: CASSKIGAEEAKNIQYF.